This T cell receptor (beta chain) was captured by sequencing in a study of T cells in Graves' hyperthyroidism and ophthalmopathy. Study-level points and caveats: Blood also carried most thyroid clonotypes expanded above 0.001.

What was amplified from RNA transcripts were TCR beta CDR3 regions. When the TCR CDR3 underwent first-round RT-PCR, the HTBI primer set was used. One entry per CDR3 protein results from TCRdb running MiXCR on the multiplex PCR reads. The table shows about 380,000 distinct CDR3 sequences, with around 18% occurring only once. The germline V gene encodes CDR1 LGHDT and CDR2 YNNKEL (reference sequence). This CDR3 contains 15 residues. Unmatched junction bases numbered 10, after V lost 4 bases and J lost 10 bases. Concerning this clonotype itself: What it recognizes is unknown.

Ophthalmopathy in the patients scored at least 3 on Clinical Activity Score and at least 4 on NOSPECS grade, lasting under 3 months. Orbital computed tomography, thyroid ultrasound, serum thyroxine and TRAb, and clinical symptoms together informed the diagnoses. A roughly 9.3 ml volume of fresh peripheral blood provided the PBMCs. The chain couples TRBV3-1 to TRBJ1-6, with 7 bases identical to TRBD1. Material: blood. The origin of this receptor is a young man with Graves' ophthalmopathy. The DNA for the CDR3 is TGTGCCAGCAGCCCAATTACAGGGGCACACTCACCCCTCCACTTT. This gives the protein CASSPITGAHSPLHF. Full variable domain (rest looked up from reference TRBV3-1 and TRBJ1-6): DTAVSQTPKYLVTQMGNDKSIKCEQNLGHDTMYWYKQDSKKFLKIMFSYNNKELIINETVPNRFSPKSPDKAHLNLHINSLELGDSAVYFCASSPITGAHSPLHFGNGTRLTVT.